Listed below are T cell receptor beta chains from one sample, sequenced in a study of T cell changes during pregnancy in multiple sclerosis. Profiled with immunoSEQ multiplex PCR; TCRdb holds only in-frame clones, not every one. The sample has 21,000 or so clones; approximately 90% are singletons. The sequencing used CD8+ T cells from peripheral blood mononuclear cells, collected in the second trimester of pregnancy. These receptors came from a female donor in good health, enrolled as a control in a pregnancy study. Both conserved end residues are trimmed from each CDR3.

TRBV27,TRBJ2-3,ASRTTGGTDTQY
TRBV27,TRBJ1-5,ASSLLGQGVSQPQH
TRBV7-6,TRBJ2-1,ASSPGQGASYEQF
TRBV6-5,TRBJ2-7,ASSYGEASYEQY
TRBV6-4,TRBJ2-1,ASSRTGEGDEQF
TRBV27,TRBJ2-5,ASSLVGGTPQETQY
TRBV25-1,TRBJ1-2,ASRDSASYGYT
TRBV10-2,TRBJ2-7,ASSDGLAGGPGYEQY
TRBV6-1,TRBJ1-5,ASSDRTGGRGQPQH
TRBV11-2,TRBJ2-5,ASSRTPGQQETQY
TRBV9,TRBJ1-6,ASSAGQGGWSPLH
TRBV5-4,TRBJ2-7,ASSLYNEQY
TRBV4-2,TRBJ2-5,ASSQDQLLVQETQY
TRBV2,TRBJ1-1,ASSEHLDRATEAF
TRBV12-5,TRBJ1-1,ASGLGGGTEAF
TRBV11-2,TRBJ2-7,ASLSGTGYEQY
TRBV2,TRBJ2-1,ASPSGRAGEQF
TRBV19,TRBJ2-1,ASRPLAGAGNEQF
TRBV29-1,TRBJ1-2,SVVWPGKSGYT
TRBV19,TRBJ2-7,ASSIDLEGYEQY
TRBV4-3,TRBJ2-1,ASSQDDSGIYNEQF
TRBV6-4,TRBJ2-1,ASSPSGGYNEQF
TRBV11-1,TRBJ1-2,ASSWDRGDGYT
TRBV5-8,TRBJ1-4,ASSSRLELF
TRBV5-4,TRBJ2-2,ASSPGTSGRNTGELF
TRBV29-1,TRBJ2-1,SVVRDEQF
TRBV10-2,TRBJ2-3,ASRLSGGGYREDTQY
TRBV7-9,TRBJ2-2,ASSPVGGINTGELF
TRBV7-9,TRBJ2-3,ASSLAFTTITDTQY
TRBV10-1,TRBJ2-2,AITEPQGWELF
TRBV7-9,TRBJ2-4,ASSADRVSAKNIQY
TRBV28,TRBJ2-7,ASSFLGSSYEQY
TRBV27,TRBJ2-7,ASSPILTGGYEQY
TRBV19,TRBJ1-1,ASSIGGSLRLNTEAF
TRBV7-9,TRBJ1-1,ASSLEVGAEAF
TRBV5-6,TRBJ2-7,ASSLWESSYEQY
TRBV7-9,TRBJ1-2,ASSDLGADGYT
TRBV27,TRBJ2-3,ASSLFSGRGTDTQY
TRBV6-1,TRBJ2-6,ASRQVLSGANVLT
TRBV28,TRBJ2-2,ASSQGQFNTGELF
TRBV28,TRBJ1-2,ASSPPGAYGYT
TRBV19,TRBJ2-1,ASEAENNEQF
TRBV5-4,TRBJ2-1,ASSLAGRHEQF
TRBV27,TRBJ2-7,ASSLRRGLTYEQY
TRBV27,TRBJ1-5,ASSLRQGSQPQH
TRBV4-1,TRBJ2-1,ASSQDWPSGYNEQF
TRBV9,TRBJ2-7,ASSVEGEDYEQY
TRBV27,TRBJ1-5,ASSFSDRAQPQH
TRBV4-3,TRBJ2-2,ASSPSLSGANTGELF
TRBV11-2,TRBJ1-2,ASSSVPGTGKGYT
TRBV4-3,TRBJ2-7,ASSLDRNYEQY
TRBV6-5,TRBJ2-3,ASGKLGTDTQY